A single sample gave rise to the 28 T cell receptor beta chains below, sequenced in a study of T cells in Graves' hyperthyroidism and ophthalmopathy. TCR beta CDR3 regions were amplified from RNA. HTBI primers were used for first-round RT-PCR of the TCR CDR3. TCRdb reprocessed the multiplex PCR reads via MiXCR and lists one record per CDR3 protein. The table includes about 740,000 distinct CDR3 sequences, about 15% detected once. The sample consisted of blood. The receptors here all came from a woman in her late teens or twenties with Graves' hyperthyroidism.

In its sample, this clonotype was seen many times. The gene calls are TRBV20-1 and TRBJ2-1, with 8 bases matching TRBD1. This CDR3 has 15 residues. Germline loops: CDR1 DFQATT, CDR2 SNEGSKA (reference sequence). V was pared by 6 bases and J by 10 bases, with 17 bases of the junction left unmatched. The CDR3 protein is CSAPSPGQGGKEQFF. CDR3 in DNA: TGCAGTGCACCATCCCCAGGACAGGGCGGGAAGGAGCAGTTCTTC.

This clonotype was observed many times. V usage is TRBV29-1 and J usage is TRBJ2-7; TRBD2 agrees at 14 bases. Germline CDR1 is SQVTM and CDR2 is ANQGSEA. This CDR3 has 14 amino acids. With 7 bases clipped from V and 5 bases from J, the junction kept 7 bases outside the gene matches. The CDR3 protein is CSAEGLAGVDEQYF. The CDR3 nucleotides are TGCAGCGCCGAGGGACTAGCGGGAGTCGACGAGCAGTACTTC.

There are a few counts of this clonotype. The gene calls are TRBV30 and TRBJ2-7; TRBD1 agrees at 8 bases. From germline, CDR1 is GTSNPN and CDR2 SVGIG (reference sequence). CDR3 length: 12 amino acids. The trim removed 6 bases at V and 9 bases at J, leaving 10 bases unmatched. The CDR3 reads CACLQGAHGQYF. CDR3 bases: TGTGCCTGTCTCCAGGGGGCCCACGGGCAGTACTTC.

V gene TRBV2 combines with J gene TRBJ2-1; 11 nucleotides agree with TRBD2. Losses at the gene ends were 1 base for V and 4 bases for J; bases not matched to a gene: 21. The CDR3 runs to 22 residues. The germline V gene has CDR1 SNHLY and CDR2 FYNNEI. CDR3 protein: CASSEGFSTTLAGDPVYNEQFF. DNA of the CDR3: TGTGCCAGCAGTGAAGGGTTTTCGACCACACTAGCGGGAGATCCCGTATACAATGAGCAGTTCTTC.

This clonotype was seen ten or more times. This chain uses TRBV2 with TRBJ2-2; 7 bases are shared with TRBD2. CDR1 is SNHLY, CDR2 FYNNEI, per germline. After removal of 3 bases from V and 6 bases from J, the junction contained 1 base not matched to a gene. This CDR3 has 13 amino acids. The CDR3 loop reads CASSEAGAGELFF. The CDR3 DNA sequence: TGTGCCAGCAGTGAGGCGGGGGCCGGGGAGCTGTTTTTT.

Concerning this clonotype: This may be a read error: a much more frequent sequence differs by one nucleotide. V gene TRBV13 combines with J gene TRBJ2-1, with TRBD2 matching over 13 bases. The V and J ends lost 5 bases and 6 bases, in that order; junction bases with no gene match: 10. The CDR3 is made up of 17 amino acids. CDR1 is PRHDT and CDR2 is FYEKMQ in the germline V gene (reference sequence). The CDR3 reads CASSDTTSGRASNEQFF. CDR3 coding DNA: TGTGCCAGCAGCGACACAACTAGCGGGAGGGCGTCCAATGAGCAGTTCTTC.

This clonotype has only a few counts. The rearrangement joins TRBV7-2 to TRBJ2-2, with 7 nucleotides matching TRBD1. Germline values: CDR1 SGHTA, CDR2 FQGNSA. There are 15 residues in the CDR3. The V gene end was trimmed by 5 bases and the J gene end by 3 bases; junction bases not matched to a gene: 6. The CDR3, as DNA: TGTGCCAGCAGCCTTGGAGACAGGGACACCGGGGAGCTGTTTTTT. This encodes CASSLGDRDTGELFF.

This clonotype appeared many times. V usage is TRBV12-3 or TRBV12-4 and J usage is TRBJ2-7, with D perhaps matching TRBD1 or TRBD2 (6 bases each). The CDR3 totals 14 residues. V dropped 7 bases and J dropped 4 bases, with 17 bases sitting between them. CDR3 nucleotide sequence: TGTGCCAGCACCCCCGGGGGCGGACTATACGAGCAGTACTTC. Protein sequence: CASTPGGGLYEQYF.

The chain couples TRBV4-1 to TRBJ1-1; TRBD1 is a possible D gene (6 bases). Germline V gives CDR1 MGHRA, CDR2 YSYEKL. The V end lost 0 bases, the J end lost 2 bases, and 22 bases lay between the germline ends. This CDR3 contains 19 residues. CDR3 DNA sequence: TGCGCCAGCAGCCAAGATAAGGGATACAGGGTACAGAGTAACACTGAAGCTTTCTTT. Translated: CASSQDKGYRVQSNTEAFF.

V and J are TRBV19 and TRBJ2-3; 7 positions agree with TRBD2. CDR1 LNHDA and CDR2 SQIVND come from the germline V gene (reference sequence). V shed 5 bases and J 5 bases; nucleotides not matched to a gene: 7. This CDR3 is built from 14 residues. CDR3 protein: CASSFTGGGDTQYF. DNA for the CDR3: TGTGCCAGTAGTTTTACGGGGGGTGGAGATACGCAGTATTTT.

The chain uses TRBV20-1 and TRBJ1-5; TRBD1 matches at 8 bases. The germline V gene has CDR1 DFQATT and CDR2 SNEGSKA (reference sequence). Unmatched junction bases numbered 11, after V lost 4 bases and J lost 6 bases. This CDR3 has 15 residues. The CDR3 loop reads CSATGKRRGPQPQHF. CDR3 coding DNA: TGCAGTGCTACGGGGAAGCGCAGGGGGCCTCAGCCCCAGCATTTT.

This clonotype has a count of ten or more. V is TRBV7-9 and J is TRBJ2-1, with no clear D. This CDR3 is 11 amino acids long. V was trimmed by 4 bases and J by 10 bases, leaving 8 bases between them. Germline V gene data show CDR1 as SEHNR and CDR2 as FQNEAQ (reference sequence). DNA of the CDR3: TGTGCCAGCAGCTATACGGAGGAGCAGTTCTTC. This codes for CASSYTEEQFF.

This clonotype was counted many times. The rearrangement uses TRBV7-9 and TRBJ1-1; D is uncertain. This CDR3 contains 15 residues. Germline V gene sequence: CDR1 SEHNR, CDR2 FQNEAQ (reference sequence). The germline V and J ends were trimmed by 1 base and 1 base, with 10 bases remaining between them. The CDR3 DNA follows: TGTGCCAGCAGCTTAGTTCCGGCGCCGAACACTGAAGCTTTCTTT. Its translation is CASSLVPAPNTEAFF.

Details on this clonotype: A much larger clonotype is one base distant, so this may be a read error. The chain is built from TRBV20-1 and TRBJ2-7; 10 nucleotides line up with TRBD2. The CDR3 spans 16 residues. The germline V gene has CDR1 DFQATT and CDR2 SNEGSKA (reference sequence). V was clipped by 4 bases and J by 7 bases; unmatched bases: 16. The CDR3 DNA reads TGCAGTGCTATTCCACCTAGGCTAGCGGGAGACAATGAGCAGTACTTC. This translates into CSAIPPRLAGDNEQYF.

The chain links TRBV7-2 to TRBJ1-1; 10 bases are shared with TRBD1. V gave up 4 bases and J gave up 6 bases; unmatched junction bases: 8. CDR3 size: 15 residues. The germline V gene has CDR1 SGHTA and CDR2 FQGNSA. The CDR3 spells CASSSLGQGRAEAFF. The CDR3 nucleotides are TGTGCCAGCAGCTCGCTGGGACAGGGGAGGGCTGAAGCTTTCTTT.

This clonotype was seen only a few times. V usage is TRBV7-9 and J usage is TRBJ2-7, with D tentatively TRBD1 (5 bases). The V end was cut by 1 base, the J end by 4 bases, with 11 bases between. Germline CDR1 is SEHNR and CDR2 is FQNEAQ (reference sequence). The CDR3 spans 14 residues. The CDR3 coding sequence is TGTGCCAGCAGCTTAGGGTCAGACAGATACGAGCAGTACTTC. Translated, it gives CASSLGSDRYEQYF.

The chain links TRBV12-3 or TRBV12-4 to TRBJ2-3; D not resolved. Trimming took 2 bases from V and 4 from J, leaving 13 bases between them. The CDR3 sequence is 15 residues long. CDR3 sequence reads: CASSLYWARPDTQYF. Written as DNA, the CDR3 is TGTGCCAGCAGTTTATACTGGGCTAGGCCAGATACGCAGTATTTT.

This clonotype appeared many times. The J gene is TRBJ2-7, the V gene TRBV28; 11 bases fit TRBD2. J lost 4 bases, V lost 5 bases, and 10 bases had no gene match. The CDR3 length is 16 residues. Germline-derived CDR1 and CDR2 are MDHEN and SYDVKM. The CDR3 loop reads CASSGLLAGVGYEQYF. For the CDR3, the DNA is TGTGCCAGCAGTGGTTTACTAGCGGGAGTAGGGTACGAGCAGTACTTC.

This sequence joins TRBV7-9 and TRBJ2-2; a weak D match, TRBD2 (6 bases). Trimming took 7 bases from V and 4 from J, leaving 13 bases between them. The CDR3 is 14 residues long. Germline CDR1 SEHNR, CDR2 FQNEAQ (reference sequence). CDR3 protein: CASTLMGGTGELFF. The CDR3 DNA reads TGTGCCAGCACCCTAATGGGGGGCACCGGGGAGCTGTTTTTT. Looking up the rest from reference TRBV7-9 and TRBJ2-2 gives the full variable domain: DTGVSQNPRHKITKRGQNVTFRCDPISEHNRLYWYRQTLGQGPEFLTYFQNEAQLEKSRLLSDRFSAERPKGSFSTLEIQRTEQGDSAMYLCASTLMGGTGELFFGEGSRLTVL.

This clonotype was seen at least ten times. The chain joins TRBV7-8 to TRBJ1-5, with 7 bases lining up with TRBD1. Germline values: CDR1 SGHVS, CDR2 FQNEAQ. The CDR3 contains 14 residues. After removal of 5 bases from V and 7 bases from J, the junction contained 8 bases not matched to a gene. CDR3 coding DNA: TGTGCCAGCAGCCCCCGACAGGGTGGACAGCCCCAGCATTTT. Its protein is CASSPRQGGQPQHF.

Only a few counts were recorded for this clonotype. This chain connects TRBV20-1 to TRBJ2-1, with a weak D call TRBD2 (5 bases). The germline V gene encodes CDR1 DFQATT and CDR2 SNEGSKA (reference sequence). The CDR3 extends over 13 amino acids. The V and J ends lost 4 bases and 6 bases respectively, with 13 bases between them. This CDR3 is CSATVAPLNEQFF. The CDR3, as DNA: TGCAGTGCTACGGTAGCGCCCCTCAATGAGCAGTTCTTC.

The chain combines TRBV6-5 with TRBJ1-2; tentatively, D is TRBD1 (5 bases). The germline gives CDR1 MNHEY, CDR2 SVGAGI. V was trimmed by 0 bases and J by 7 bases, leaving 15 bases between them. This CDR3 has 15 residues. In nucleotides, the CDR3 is TGTGCCAGCAGTTACTCACTTGATGGGGCGGGTGGCTACACCTTC. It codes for CASSYSLDGAGGYTF.

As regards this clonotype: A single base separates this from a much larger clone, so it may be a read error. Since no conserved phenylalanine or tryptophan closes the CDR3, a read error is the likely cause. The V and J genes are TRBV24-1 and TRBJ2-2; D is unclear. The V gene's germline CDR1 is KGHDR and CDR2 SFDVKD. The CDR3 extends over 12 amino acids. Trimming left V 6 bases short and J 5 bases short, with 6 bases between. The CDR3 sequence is CATSRRTGELFS. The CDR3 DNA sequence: TGTGCCACCAGTCGCCGGACCGGGGAGCTGTTTTCT.

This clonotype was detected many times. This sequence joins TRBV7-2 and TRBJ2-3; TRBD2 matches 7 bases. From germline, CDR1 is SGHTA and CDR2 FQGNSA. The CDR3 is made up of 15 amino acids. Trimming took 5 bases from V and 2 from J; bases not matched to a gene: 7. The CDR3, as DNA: TGTGCCAGCAGCCCCCGGACTAGAATCACAGATACGCAGTATTTT. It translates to CASSPRTRITDTQYF.

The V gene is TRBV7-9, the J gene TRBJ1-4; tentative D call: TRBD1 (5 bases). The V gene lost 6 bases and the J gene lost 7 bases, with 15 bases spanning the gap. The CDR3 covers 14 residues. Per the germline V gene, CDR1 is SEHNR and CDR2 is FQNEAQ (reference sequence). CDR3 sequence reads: CASRGLGPGEKLFF. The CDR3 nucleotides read TGTGCCAGCAGGGGGCTGGGGCCGGGTGAAAAACTGTTTTTT.

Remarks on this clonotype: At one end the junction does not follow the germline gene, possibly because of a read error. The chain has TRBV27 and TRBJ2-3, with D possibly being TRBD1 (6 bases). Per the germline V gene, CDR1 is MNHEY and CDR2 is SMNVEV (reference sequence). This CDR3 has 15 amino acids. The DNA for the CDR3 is TGTGTCAGCAGATCCGGGACCAGGGGCGCAGATACGCAGTATTTT. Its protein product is CVSRSGTRGADTQYF.

CDR3 residues: CASSPTPTGPSGYTF. CDR3 bases: TGTGCCAGCAGCCCCACCCCTACAGGGCCCTCTGGCTACACCTTC. The chain carries TRBV28 and TRBJ1-2, with D possibly matching TRBD1 (6 bases). The CDR3 has 15 residues. Germline V CDR1 and CDR2: MDHEN, SYDVKM. The V gene lost 6 bases and the J gene lost 7 bases, with 21 bases spanning the gap.

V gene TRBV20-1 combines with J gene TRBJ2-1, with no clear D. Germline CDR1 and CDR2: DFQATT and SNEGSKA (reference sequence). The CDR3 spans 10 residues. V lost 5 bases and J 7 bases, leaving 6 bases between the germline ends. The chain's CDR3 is CSAEVNEQFF. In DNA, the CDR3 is TGCAGTGCTGAGGTGAATGAGCAGTTCTTC.